This paragraph reports one TCR beta chain. The data derive from a study of control samples from healthy donors and cancer patients. Sequenced by immunoSEQ multiplex PCR; TCRdb stores in-frame clones only, minus some. The sample consists of 100,000 to 150,000 clones, roughly 90% of them appearing once. The V and J ends lost 2 bases and 7 bases, in that order; junction bases with no gene match: 6. CDR3 length: 15 amino acids. The germline V gene encodes CDR1 SGHRS and CDR2 YFSETQ. The specimen was blood. V is TRBV5-1 and J is TRBJ2-2, with 9 bases fitting TRBD1. The origin of this receptor is a woman aged 45 to 65 in good health. CDR3 bases: TGCGCCAGCAGCTTACAGGGGGCGCGTATCGGGGAGCTGTTTTTT. Encoded protein: CASSLQGARIGELFF.